These 21 T cell receptor beta chains came from one sample sequenced in a study of spatial heterogeneity in lung cancer. Specified time point: blood at routine non-recurrence follow-up after resection. TCRs were sequenced from unsorted whole RNA of tumor, nontumor lung or PBMC. Each CDR3 protein is one row after TCRdb ran MiXCR on the 5' RACE reads. The sample lists roughly 120,000 distinct CDR3 sequences, about 12% seen once, with around 17% in the top ten. This sample comprised PBMCs, obtained at follow-up. The receptors shown here come from a male donor with early-stage non-small cell lung cancer.

V gene TRBV20-1 combines with J gene TRBJ2-7; D is undetermined. Trimming removed 6 bases from V and 4 bases from J, with 13 bases in between. This CDR3 is 12 amino acids long. CDR1 is DFQATT, CDR2 SNEGSKA, per germline (reference sequence). In DNA, the CDR3 is TGCAGTGCAAGTAGGGTGGCTTACGAGCAGTACTTC. Amino acid sequence: CSASRVAYEQYF.

This clonotype appeared many times. V and J are TRBV10-3 and TRBJ1-2; tentative D call: TRBD1 (6 bases). This CDR3 has 11 residues. The germline gives CDR1 ENHRY, CDR2 SYGVKD. V shed 5 bases and J shed 13 bases, with 14 bases lying between them. For the CDR3, the DNA is TGTGCCATCAGTCCCGGACAGCTTCCCACCTTC. Translating gives CAISPGQLPTF.

The chain recombines TRBV24-1 with TRBJ2-2; 12 bases align to TRBD1. The CDR3 extends over 18 amino acids. The germline gives CDR1 KGHDR, CDR2 SFDVKD. Trimming removed 4 bases from V and 4 bases from J; junction bases left unmatched: 9. CDR3 loop: CATSDPGTGGRGTGELFF. CDR3 nucleotide sequence: TGTGCCACCAGTGACCCAGGGACAGGGGGCCGTGGCACCGGGGAGCTGTTTTTT.

This rearrangement joins TRBV4-1 to TRBJ2-7; 7 bases are shared with TRBD1. Trimming took 0 bases from V and 5 from J; bases not matched to a gene: 7. This CDR3 spans 15 amino acids. Germline CDR1 and CDR2: MGHRA and YSYEKL. CDR3 DNA: TGCGCCAGCAGCCAAGATAAGGGGGCTAAAAACGAGCAGTACTTC. Encoded protein: CASSQDKGAKNEQYF.

This clonotype was detected only a few times. The chain couples TRBV20-1 to TRBJ2-7, with TRBD1 matching 8 bases. CDR3 length: 14 amino acids. V lost 5 bases to trimming and J lost 0 bases; unmatched junction nucleotides: 6. Germline lookup yields CDR1 DFQATT and CDR2 SNEGSKA (reference sequence). The CDR3 nucleotides read TGCAGTGCTTCGACCGGGACAGGCTCCTACGAGCAGTACTTC. This translates into CSASTGTGSYEQYF.

This clonotype was recorded many times. CDR3 coding DNA: TGCAGTGCTAGAGCAGCCAAAAACATTCAGTACTTC. Translated, it gives CSARAAKNIQYF. V gene TRBV20-1 combines with J gene TRBJ2-4; the D is unclear. CDR3 size: 12 residues. The V end was cut by 1 base, the J end by 0 bases, with 1 base between. The V gene's germline CDR1 is DFQATT and CDR2 SNEGSKA (reference sequence).

The chain couples TRBV10-1 to TRBJ2-6; D may be TRBD1 (6 bases). The germline CDR1 and CDR2 sequences are WNHNN and SYGVQD (reference sequence). V lost 6 bases and J 0 bases, leaving 9 bases between the germline ends. This CDR3 has 15 residues. The chain's CDR3 is CASSGQRSGANVLTF. Here the CDR3 DNA reads TGCGCCAGCAGCGGACAGCGCTCTGGGGCCAACGTCCTGACTTTC.

This clonotype was observed many times. The rearrangement uses TRBV5-1 and TRBJ2-7; D not certain. Germline V gene data show CDR1 as SGHRS and CDR2 as YFSETQ. V lost 0 bases and J lost 0, with 7 bases in between. This CDR3 spans 14 amino acids. The CDR3 bases are TGCGCCAGCAGCTTGGGGGGTAGCTCCTACGAGCAGTACTTC. Protein: CASSLGGSSYEQYF.

This clonotype has only one observation. The gene calls are TRBV2 and TRBJ2-5, with TRBD2 as a possible D gene (6 bases). CDR3 length: 14 residues. The V gene's germline CDR1 is SNHLY and CDR2 FYNNEI. Trimming shortened V by 1 base and J by 4 bases, and 10 bases separated the two germline ends. CDR3 in amino acids: CASSEGGGVETQYF. DNA for the CDR3: TGTGCCAGCAGTGAAGGAGGCGGGGTAGAGACCCAGTACTTC. Together with reference TRBV2 and TRBJ2-5, the CDR3 gives the full variable domain: EPEVTQTPSHQVTQMGQEVILRCVPISNHLYFYWYRQILGQKVEFLVSFYNNEISEKSEIFDDQFSVERPDGSNFTLKIRSTKLEDSAMYFCASSEGGGVETQYFGPGTRLLVL.

This clonotype has a single count. The rearrangement joins TRBV6-6 to TRBJ1-5; 7 nucleotides match TRBD1. The CDR3 spans 16 residues. With V trimmed by 4 bases and J by 0 bases, 6 bases remained unmatched. Germline loops: CDR1 MNHNY, CDR2 SVGAGI (reference sequence). The DNA of the CDR3 is TGTGCCAGCAGTTTCCCTACAGGGGCTAGCAATCAGCCCCAGCATTTT. Amino acids: CASSFPTGASNQPQHF.

This clonotype came up a few times. This chain connects TRBV12-3 or TRBV12-4 to TRBJ2-3; D possibly corresponds to TRBD1 (5 bases). Trimming pared 5 bases from V and 5 bases from J, leaving 14 bases between. The CDR3 loop spans 14 amino acids. The CDR3 is CASSLPAGIDTQYF. CDR3 nucleotides: TGTGCCAGCAGTCTCCCCGCAGGGATAGATACGCAGTATTTT.

This clonotype has ten or more counts. The chain recombines TRBV7-2 with TRBJ2-5; D might be TRBD1 or TRBD2, each matching 5 bases. Per the germline V gene, CDR1 is SGHTA and CDR2 is FQGNSA. The CDR3 is 17 residues long. V dropped 4 bases and J dropped 1 base, with 19 bases sitting between them. The CDR3 DNA reads TGTGCCAGCAGCTCCCGACGGGGCGGAAGGGTCCAAGAGACCCAGTACTTC. The encoded protein is CASSSRRGGRVQETQYF.

The CDR3 DNA reads as TGTGCCAGCAGCAAGGAACAGGGGAGGACTGAAGCTTTCTTT. It encodes CASSKEQGRTEAFF. This chain uses TRBV27 with TRBJ1-1, with 7 bases that match TRBD1. Germline lookup yields CDR1 MNHEY and CDR2 SMNVEV (reference sequence). V was pared by 6 bases and J by 5 bases, with 9 bases of the junction left unmatched. The CDR3 totals 14 residues.

This clonotype was seen repeatedly, ten times or more. The V call is TRBV4-2, the J call TRBJ1-1; 9 nucleotides match TRBD1. CDR1 and CDR2 (germline): LGHNA, YNFKEQ. The CDR3 is 15 amino acids. V lost 4 bases, J lost 0 bases, and 3 bases stayed unmatched. Here the CDR3 reads CASSPTGGMNTEAFF. Here the CDR3 DNA reads TGTGCCAGCAGCCCGACAGGGGGGATGAACACTGAAGCTTTCTTT.

This clonotype appeared many times. The genes are TRBV5-1 and TRBJ2-1, with TRBD2 as a possible D gene (5 bases). V shed 2 bases and J shed 8 bases, with 11 bases lying between them. Germline V CDR1 and CDR2: SGHRS, YFSETQ. The CDR3 runs 13 residues. This chain's CDR3 is CASSLRGLDEQFF. In nucleotides, the CDR3 is TGCGCCAGCAGCTTAAGAGGGTTAGATGAGCAGTTCTTC. Full variable domain (outside the CDR3, taken from reference TRBV5-1 and TRBJ2-1): KAGVTQTPRYLIKTRGQQVTLSCSPISGHRSVSWYQQTPGQGLQFLFEYFSETQRNKGNFPGRFSGRQFSNSRSEMNVSTLELGDSALYLCASSLRGLDEQFFGPGTRLTVL.

This clonotype has a count of ten or more. The CDR3 loop reads CASRIARASPLHF. CDR3 nucleotides: TGTGCCAGCAGGATAGCCCGGGCGTCACCCCTCCACTTT. This sequence joins TRBV2 and TRBJ1-6, with no clear D. CDR1 is SNHLY and CDR2 is FYNNEI in the germline V gene. This CDR3 is 13 amino acids long. V dropped 6 bases and J dropped 10 bases, with 13 bases sitting between them.

The J gene is TRBJ1-1, the V gene TRBV5-1; a weak D match, TRBD1 (6 bases). Germline V gene sequence: CDR1 SGHRS, CDR2 YFSETQ. There are 13 residues in the CDR3. The germline V and J ends were trimmed by 5 bases and 1 base, with 9 bases remaining between them. CDR3 in DNA: TGCGCCAGCAGAGCCAGGGGGAACACTGAAGCTTTCTTT. This translates into CASRARGNTEAFF.

This clonotype was counted many times. V gene TRBV5-4 combines with J gene TRBJ2-1; D is uncertain. Germline values: CDR1 SGHNT, CDR2 YYREEE (reference sequence). Trimming shortened V by 0 bases and J by 1 base, and 8 bases separated the two germline ends. The CDR3 is 15 residues long. The CDR3 nucleotides read TGTGCCAGCAGCTTGGCTCTAGGTTCCTACAATGAGCAGTTCTTC. Translated, it gives CASSLALGSYNEQFF.

This clonotype was counted ten times or more. The rearrangement uses TRBV5-1 and TRBJ1-2; tentative D call: TRBD1 (6 bases). In germline, CDR1 is SGHRS, CDR2 YFSETQ. This CDR3 has 12 residues. Trimming stripped 5 bases from V and 6 bases from J, with 11 bases between. The CDR3 region is CASSSGANGYTF. CDR3 nucleotide sequence: TGCGCCAGCAGTTCAGGGGCCAATGGCTACACCTTC.

The chain carries TRBV25-1 and TRBJ2-3, with a possible D match to TRBD2 (5 bases). Per the germline V gene, CDR1 is MGHDK and CDR2 is SYGVNS. The V end was cut by 8 bases, the J end by 1 base, with 10 bases between. The CDR3 extends over 13 amino acids. In nucleotides, the CDR3 is TGTGCCAGCGGCGACGGGGGCACAGATACGCAGTATTTT. Translation: CASGDGGTDTQYF.

This chain connects TRBV12-3 or TRBV12-4 to TRBJ1-1; D is unresolved. The CDR3 has 13 residues. V gave up 7 bases and J gave up 6 bases, with 15 bases separating them. The CDR3 sequence: CASTYRRSPEAFF. The CDR3 nucleotides are TGTGCCAGCACCTATAGAAGGTCTCCTGAAGCTTTCTTT.